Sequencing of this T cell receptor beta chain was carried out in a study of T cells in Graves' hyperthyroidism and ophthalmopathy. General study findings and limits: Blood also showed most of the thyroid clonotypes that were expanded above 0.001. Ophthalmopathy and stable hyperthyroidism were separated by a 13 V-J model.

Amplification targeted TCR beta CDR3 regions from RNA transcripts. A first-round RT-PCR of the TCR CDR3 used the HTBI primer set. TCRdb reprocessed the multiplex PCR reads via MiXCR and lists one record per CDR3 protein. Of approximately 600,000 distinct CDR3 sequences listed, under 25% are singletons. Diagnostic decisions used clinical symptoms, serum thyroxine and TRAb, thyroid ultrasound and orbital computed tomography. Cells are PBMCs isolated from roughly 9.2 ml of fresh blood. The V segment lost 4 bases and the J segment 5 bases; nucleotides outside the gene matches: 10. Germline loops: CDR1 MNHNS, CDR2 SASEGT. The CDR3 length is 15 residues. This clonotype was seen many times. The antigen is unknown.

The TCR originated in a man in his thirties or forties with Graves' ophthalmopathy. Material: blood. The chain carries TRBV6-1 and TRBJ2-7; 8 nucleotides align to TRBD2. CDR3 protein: CASSGAGTSGHEQYF. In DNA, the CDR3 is TGTGCCAGCAGTGGGGCCGGGACTAGTGGCCACGAGCAGTACTTC.